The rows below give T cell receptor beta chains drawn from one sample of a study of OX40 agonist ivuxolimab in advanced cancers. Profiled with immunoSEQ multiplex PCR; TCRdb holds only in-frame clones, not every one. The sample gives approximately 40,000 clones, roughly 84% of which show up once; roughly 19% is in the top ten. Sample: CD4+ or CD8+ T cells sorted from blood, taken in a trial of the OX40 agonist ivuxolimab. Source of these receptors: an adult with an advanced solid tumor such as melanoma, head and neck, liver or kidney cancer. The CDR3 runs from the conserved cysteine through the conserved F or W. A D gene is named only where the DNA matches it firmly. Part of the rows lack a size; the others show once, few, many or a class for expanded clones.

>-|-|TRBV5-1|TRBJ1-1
CASSENRVGSEAFF
TGCGCCAGCAGCGAAAACAGGGTGGGCTCTGAAGCTTTCTTT
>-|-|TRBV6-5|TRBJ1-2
CASRPGITANYGYTF
TGTGCCAGCAGACCCGGGATTACAGCTAACTATGGCTACACCTTC
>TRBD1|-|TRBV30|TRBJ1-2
CAWSGTGGGGYTF
TGTGCCTGGAGCGGGACAGGGGGAGGTGGCTACACCTTC
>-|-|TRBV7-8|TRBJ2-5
CASSPSRYQETQYF
TGTGCCAGCAGCCCCTCGAGGTACCAAGAGACCCAGTACTTC
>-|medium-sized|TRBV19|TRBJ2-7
CASSIAGGAREQYF
TGTGCCAGTAGTATCGCCGGCGGGGCACGGGAGCAGTACTTC
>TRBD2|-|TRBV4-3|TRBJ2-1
CASSQDSGGGRYNEQFF
TGCGCCAGCAGCCAAGATTCTGGCGGGGGTCGATACAATGAGCAGTTCTTC
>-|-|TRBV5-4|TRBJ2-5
CASSTWTGEQETQYF
TGTGCCAGCAGCACCTGGACTGGCGAGCAAGAGACCCAGTACTTC
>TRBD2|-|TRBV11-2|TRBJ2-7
CASSFSGGAIEQYF
TGTGCCAGCAGCTTTAGCGGGGGGGCGATCGAGCAGTACTTC
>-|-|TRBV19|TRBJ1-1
CATLHGTEAFF
TGTGCCACTCTCCACGGGACTGAAGCTTTCTTT
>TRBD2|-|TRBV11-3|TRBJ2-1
CASITMGRGVRNEQFF
TGTGCCAGCATAACGATGGGGCGGGGGGTTAGAAATGAGCAGTTCTTC
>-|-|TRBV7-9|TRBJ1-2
CASSLGSLGTYGYTF
TGTGCCAGCAGCTTAGGGAGTCTGGGAACCTATGGCTACACCTTC
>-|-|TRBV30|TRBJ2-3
CALDNFDTQYF
TGTGCCTTGGACAACTTTGATACGCAGTATTTT
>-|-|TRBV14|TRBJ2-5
CASSQMGEETQYF
TGTGCCAGCAGCCAAATGGGAGAGGAGACCCAGTACTTC
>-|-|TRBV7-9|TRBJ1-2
CASSLGGGFFGYTF
TGTGCCAGCAGCTTAGGGGGAGGGTTTTTCGGCTACACCTTC
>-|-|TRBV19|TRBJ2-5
CASSIHREETQYF
TGTGCCAGTAGTATACATAGGGAAGAGACCCAGTACTTC
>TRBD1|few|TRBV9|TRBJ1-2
CASSVAGGQGYYGYTF
TGTGCCAGCAGCGTAGCTGGAGGACAGGGATACTATGGCTACACCTTC
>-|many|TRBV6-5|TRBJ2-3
CASNPGGLSTDTQYF
TGTGCCAGCAACCCCGGGGGGCTGAGCACAGATACGCAGTATTTT
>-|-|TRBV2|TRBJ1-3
CASSEGPIIEGNTIYF
TGTGCCAGCAGTGAGGGACCTATTATTGAGGGAAACACCATATATTTT
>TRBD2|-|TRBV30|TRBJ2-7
CAWSVTVLAGYEQYF
TGTGCCTGGAGTGTAACGGTACTAGCGGGGTACGAGCAGTACTTC
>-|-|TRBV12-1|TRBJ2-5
CASSPTRGRCSGYQETQYF
TGTGCCAGCAGCCCGACCCGGGGCCGCTGCTCCGGGTACCAAGAGACCCAGTACTTC
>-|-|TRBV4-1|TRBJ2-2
CASSQGTGELFF
TGCGCCAGCAGCCAGGGGACCGGGGAGCTGTTTTTT
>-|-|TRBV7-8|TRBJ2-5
CASSPEGGEQETQYF
TGTGCCAGCAGCCCAGAGGGGGGGGAGCAAGAGACCCAGTACTTC
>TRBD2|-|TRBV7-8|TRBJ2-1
CASTPFEAGGDNEQFF
TGTGCCAGCACCCCCTTCGAAGCGGGGGGGGACAATGAGCAGTTCTTC
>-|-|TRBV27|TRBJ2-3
CASSRLGDTQYF
TGTGCCAGCAGTCGACTGGGGGATACGCAGTATTTT
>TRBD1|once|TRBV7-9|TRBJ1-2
CASSSTQGDGGYTF
TGTGCCAGCAGCTCAACACAGGGGGACGGTGGCTACACCTTC
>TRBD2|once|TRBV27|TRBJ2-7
CASSLSPSSGGYEQYF
TGTGCCAGCAGTTTATCCCCTTCCAGCGGGGGCTACGAGCAGTACTTC
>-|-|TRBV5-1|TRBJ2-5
CASSLETDWRETQYF
TGCGCCAGCAGCTTAGAAACAGATTGGAGGGAGACCCAGTACTTC
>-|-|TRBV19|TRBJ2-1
CASTRGSQGGEQFF
TGTGCCAGTACGCGGGGGTCACAAGGGGGTGAGCAGTTCTTC
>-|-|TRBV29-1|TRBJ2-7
CSVEKGPYEQYF
TGCAGCGTTGAGAAGGGACCCTACGAGCAGTACTTC
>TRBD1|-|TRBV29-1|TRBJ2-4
CSVVDRGLENIQYF
TGCAGCGTAGTCGACAGGGGGCTGGAAAACATTCAGTACTTC
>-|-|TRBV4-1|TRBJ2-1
CASSQNRVLFF
TGCGCCAGCAGCCAGAACCGGGTCTTATTCTTC
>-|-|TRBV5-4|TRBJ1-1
CASSRGNTEAFF
TGTGCCAGCAGCCGAGGGAACACTGAAGCTTTCTTT
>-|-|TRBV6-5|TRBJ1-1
CASSYSRTANTEAFF
TGTGCCAGCAGTTACTCGAGGACAGCGAACACTGAAGCTTTCTTT
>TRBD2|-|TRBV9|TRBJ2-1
CASSTPGLADYNEQFF
TGTGCCAGCAGCACACCGGGACTAGCGGACTACAATGAGCAGTTCTTC
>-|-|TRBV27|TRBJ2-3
CASSLIMADTQYF
TGTGCCAGCAGTTTAATTATGGCAGATACGCAGTATTTT
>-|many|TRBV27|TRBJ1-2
CASSSTGNYGYTF
TGTGCCAGCAGTTCGACAGGAAACTATGGCTACACCTTC
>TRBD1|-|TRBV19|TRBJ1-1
CASSRQGPTEAFF
TGTGCCAGTAGTAGACAGGGGCCCACTGAAGCTTTCTTT
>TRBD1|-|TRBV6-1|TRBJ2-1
CASRGQGLFF
TGTGCCAGCAGGGGACAGGGGTTGTTCTTC
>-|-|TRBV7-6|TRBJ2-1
CASSLSRANEQFF
TGTGCCAGCAGCTTAAGTAGGGCCAATGAGCAGTTCTTC
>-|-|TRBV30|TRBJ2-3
CAWNSGGGSADTQYF
TGTGCCTGGAATTCAGGGGGGGGTAGCGCAGATACGCAGTATTTT
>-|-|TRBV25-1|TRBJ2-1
CASRGGSYNEQFF
TGTGCCAGCAGAGGAGGCAGCTACAATGAGCAGTTCTTC
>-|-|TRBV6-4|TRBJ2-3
CASSGGSTDTQYF
TGTGCTAGCAGTGGGGGGAGCACAGATACGCAGTATTTT
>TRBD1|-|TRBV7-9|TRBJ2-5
CASSRAGTGDSQETQYF
TGTGCCAGCAGCCGAGCCGGGACAGGTGATTCCCAAGAGACCCAGTACTTC
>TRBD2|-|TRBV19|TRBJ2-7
CASSKEGLAAYEQYF
TGTGCCAGTAGTAAGGAGGGACTAGCGGCCTACGAGCAGTACTTC
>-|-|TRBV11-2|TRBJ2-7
CASSLAYEQYF
TGTGCCAGCAGCCTAGCCTACGAGCAGTACTTC
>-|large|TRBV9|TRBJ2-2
CASSLPAGSPGELFF
TGTGCCAGCAGCCTTCCGGCGGGGTCCCCCGGGGAGCTGTTTTTT
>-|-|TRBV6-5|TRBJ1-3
CASSYSNTVGNTIYF
TGTGCCAGCAGTTACTCGAATACAGTAGGAAACACCATATATTTT
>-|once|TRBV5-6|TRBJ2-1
CASTLLDNEQFF
TGTGCCAGCACCCTCTTAGACAATGAGCAGTTCTTC
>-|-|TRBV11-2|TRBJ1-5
CASSLEGAGNQPQHF
TGTGCCAGCAGCTTAGAGGGGGCTGGCAATCAGCCCCAGCATTTT
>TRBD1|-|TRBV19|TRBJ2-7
CASSSSLETGVREQYF
TGTGCCAGTAGTTCCTCGCTGGAGACAGGGGTAAGGGAGCAGTACTTC
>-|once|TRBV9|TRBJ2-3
CASSVVGSTDTQYF
TGTGCCAGCAGCGTAGTGGGGAGCACAGATACGCAGTATTTT
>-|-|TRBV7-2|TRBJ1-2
CASMIQRYYGYTF
TGTGCCAGCATGATACAGAGGTACTATGGCTACACCTTC
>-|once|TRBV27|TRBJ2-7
CASSPQGLVYEQYF
TGTGCCAGCAGTCCCCAAGGACTGGTCTACGAGCAGTACTTC